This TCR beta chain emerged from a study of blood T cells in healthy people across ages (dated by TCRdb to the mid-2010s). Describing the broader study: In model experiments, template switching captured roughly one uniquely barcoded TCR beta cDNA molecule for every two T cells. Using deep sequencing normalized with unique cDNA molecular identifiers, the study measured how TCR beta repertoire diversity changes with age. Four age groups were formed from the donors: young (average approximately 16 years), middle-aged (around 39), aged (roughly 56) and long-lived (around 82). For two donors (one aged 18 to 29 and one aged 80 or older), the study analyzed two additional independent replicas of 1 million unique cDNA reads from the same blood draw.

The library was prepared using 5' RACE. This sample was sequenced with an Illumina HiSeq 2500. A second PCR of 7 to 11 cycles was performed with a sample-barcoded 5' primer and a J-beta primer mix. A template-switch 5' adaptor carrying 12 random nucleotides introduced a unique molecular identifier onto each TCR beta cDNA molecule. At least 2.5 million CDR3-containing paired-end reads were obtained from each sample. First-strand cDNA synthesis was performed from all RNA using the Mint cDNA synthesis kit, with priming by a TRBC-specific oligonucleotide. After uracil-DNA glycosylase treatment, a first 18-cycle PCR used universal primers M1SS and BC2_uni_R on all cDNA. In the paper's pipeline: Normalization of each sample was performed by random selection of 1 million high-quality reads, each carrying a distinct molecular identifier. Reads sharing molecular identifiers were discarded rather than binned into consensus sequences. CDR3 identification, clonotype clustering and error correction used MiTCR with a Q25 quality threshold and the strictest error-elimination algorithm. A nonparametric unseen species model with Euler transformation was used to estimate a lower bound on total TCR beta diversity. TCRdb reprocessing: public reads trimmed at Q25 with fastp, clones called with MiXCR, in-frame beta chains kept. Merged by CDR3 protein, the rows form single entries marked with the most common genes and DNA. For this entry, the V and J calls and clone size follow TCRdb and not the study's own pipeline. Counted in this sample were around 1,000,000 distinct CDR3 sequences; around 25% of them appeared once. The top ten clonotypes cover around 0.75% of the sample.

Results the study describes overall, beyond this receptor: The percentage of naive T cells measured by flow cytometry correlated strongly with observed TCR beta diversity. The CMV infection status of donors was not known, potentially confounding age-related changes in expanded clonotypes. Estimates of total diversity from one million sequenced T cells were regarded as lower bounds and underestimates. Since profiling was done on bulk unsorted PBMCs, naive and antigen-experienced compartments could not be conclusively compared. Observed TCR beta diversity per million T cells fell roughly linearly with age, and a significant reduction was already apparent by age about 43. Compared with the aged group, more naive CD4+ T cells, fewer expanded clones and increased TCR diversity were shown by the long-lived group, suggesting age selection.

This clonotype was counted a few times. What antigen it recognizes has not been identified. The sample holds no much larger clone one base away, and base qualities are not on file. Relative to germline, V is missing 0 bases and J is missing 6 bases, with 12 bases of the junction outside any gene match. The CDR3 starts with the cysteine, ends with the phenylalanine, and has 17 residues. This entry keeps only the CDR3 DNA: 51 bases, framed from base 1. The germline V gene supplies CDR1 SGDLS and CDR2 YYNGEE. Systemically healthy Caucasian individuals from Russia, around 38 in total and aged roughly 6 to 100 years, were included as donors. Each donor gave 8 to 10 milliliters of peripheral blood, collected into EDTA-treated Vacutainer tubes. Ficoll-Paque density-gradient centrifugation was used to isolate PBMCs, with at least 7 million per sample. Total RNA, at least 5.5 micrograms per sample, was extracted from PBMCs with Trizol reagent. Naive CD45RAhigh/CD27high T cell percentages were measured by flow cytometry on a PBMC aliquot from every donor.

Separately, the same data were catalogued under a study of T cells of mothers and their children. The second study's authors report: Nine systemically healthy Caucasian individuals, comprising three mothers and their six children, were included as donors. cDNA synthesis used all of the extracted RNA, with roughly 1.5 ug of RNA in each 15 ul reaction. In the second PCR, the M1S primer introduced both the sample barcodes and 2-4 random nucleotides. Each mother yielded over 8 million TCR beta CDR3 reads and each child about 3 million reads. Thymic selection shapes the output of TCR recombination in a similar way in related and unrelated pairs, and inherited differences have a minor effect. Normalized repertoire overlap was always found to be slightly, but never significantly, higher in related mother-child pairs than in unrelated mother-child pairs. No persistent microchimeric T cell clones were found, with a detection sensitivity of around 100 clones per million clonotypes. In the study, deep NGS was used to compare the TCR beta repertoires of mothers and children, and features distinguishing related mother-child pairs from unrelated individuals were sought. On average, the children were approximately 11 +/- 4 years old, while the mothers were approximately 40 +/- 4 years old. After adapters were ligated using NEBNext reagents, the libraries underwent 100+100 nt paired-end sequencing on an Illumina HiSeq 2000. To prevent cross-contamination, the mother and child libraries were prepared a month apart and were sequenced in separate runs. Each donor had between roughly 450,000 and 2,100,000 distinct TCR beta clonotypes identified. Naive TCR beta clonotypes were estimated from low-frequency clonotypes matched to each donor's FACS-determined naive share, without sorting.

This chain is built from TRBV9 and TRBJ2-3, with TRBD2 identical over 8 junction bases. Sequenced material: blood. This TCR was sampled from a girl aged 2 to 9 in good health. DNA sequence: TGTGCCAGCAGCGTAGCCCGGGGGGGCGGTCCTCGCGATACGCAGTATTTT. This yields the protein CASSVARGGGPRDTQYF.